The 29 T cell receptor beta chains presented below share a single source sample, sequenced in a study of blood T cells in healthy people across ages. PCR was performed a second time for about 7 to 11 cycles using a sample-barcoded 5' primer and a J-beta primer mix. In TCRdb, the 5' RACE reads were re-called with MiXCR into one record per CDR3 protein. The sample has about 830,000 distinct CDR3 sequences, roughly 60% seen once; the top ten hold about 30%. Material: blood. The receptors shown here come from a man younger than 45 in good health.

This clonotype was seen once. This chain links TRBV19 with TRBJ2-6; possibly TRBD2 for D (7 bases). This CDR3 has 16 amino acids. The germline CDR1 and CDR2 sequences are LNHDA and SQIVND (reference sequence). The V end was cut by 7 bases, the J end by 0 bases, with 13 bases between. CDR3 region: CASIKGGPSGANVLTF. Here the CDR3 DNA reads TGTGCCAGTATTAAGGGGGGGCCCTCTGGGGCCAACGTCCTGACTTTC.

The J gene is TRBJ2-5, the V gene TRBV13; no definite D call. V was shortened by 1 base and J by 3 bases, with 12 bases between the two germline ends. The germline V gene has CDR1 PRHDT and CDR2 FYEKMQ (reference sequence). The CDR3 consists of 15 residues. The CDR3 loop reads CASSLEASREETQYF. The CDR3 DNA reads TGTGCCAGCAGCTTAGAGGCCTCCCGGGAAGAGACCCAGTACTTC. The whole variable domain, remainder taken from reference TRBV13 and TRBJ2-5, is AAGVIQSPRHLIKEKRETATLKCYPIPRHDTVYWYQQGPGQDPQFLISFYEKMQSDKGSIPDRFSAQQFSDYHSELNMSSLELGDSALYFCASSLEASREETQYFGPGTRLLVL.

The chain joins TRBV9 to TRBJ2-3; TRBD2 agrees at 8 bases. V lost 0 bases to trimming and J lost 8 bases; unmatched junction nucleotides: 5. This CDR3 is 14 amino acids long. CDR1 is SGDLS, CDR2 YYNGEE, per germline. Here the CDR3 reads CASSVDGGAGTQYF. CDR3 sequence (DNA): TGTGCCAGCAGCGTAGACGGGGGGGCCGGTACGCAGTATTTT.

The chain links TRBV9 to TRBJ2-3, with 8 positions matching TRBD1. The CDR3 totals 16 residues. CDR1 and CDR2 from the germline V gene are SGDLS and YYNGEE. V lost 3 bases to trimming and J lost 6 bases; unmatched junction nucleotides: 12. The CDR3 nucleotides are TGTGCCAGCAGCGCCACTCGGACAGGGCCCACGGATACGCAGTATTTT. This translates into CASSATRTGPTDTQYF.

This clonotype was observed a handful of times. The rearrangement joins TRBV20-1 to TRBJ1-2; D is uncertain. The CDR3 has 15 residues. Germline lookup yields CDR1 DFQATT and CDR2 SNEGSKA (reference sequence). V lost 3 bases to trimming and J lost 8 bases, with 22 bases between them. CDR3 in DNA: TGCAGTGCTAGTTGGAGTCAGGAGAGGTTGGGAGGCTACACCTTC. It codes for CSASWSQERLGGYTF.

The chain joins TRBV21-1 to TRBJ2-1; the table's D gene call, TRBD1, was not cross checked with the DNA. TRBV21-1 is a pseudogene. This CDR3 spans 16 amino acids. The DNA of the CDR3 is TGTGCCAGCAGCAAAGAGGAAGGGGGCGAGGGCAATGAGCAGTTCTTC. It translates to CASSKEEGGEGNEQFF.

V and J are TRBV15 and TRBJ2-5; D call uncertain. This CDR3 has 13 amino acids. The germline gives CDR1 LNHNV, CDR2 YYDKDF (reference sequence). V gave up 4 bases and J gave up 2 bases, with 8 bases separating them. The CDR3 spells CATSIDWQETQYF. In DNA, the CDR3 is TGTGCCACCAGCATAGATTGGCAAGAGACCCAGTACTTC.

This sequence joins TRBV4-3 and TRBJ2-6; D unresolved. Germline V lookup: CDR1 LGHNA, CDR2 YSLEER. The CDR3 has 16 amino acids. Trimming pared 4 bases from V and 0 bases from J, leaving 10 bases between. This CDR3 reads CASSPFAHSGANVLTF. Here the CDR3 DNA reads TGCGCCAGCAGCCCCTTCGCTCACTCTGGGGCCAACGTCCTGACTTTC.

This chain connects TRBV2 to TRBJ2-4; maybe TRBD1 (5 bases). The DNA matches TRBJ2-7 better at its end, which makes the J call doubtful. In germline, CDR1 is SNHLY, CDR2 FYNNEI. The CDR3 loop spans 13 amino acids. CDR3 in amino acids: CASSGQRGNEQYF. The CDR3 bases are TGTGCCAGCAGTGGTCAAAGGGGAAACGAGCAGTACTTC.

DNA of the CDR3: TGTGCCAGCAGCTTAGTCCCAACGGGGACAGGGTGGGACACTGAAGCTTTCTTT. Protein product: CASSLVPTGTGWDTEAFF. The chain combines TRBV7-2 with TRBJ1-1, with 9 bases that match TRBD1. With V trimmed by 1 base and J by 3 bases, 12 bases remained unmatched. The CDR3 spans 18 residues. The germline V gene encodes CDR1 SGHTA and CDR2 FQGNSA.

The rearrangement links TRBV20-1 to TRBJ2-7; D is ambiguous. The better agreement between TRBJ2-5 and the DNA end casts doubt on the J call. Germline CDR1 and CDR2: DFQATT and SNEGSKA (reference sequence). The CDR3 has 15 residues. CDR3 nucleotides: TGCAGTGCTAAACGGTTAAAATTCAGCCGGGAGACCCAGTACTTC. Its translation: CSAKRLKFSRETQYF.

The V and J genes are TRBV2 and TRBJ2-1, with TRBD2 matching over 13 bases. This CDR3 has 15 residues. The germline V gene has CDR1 SNHLY and CDR2 FYNNEI. The V gene end was trimmed by 6 bases and the J gene end by 7 bases; junction bases not matched to a gene: 6. CDR3 sequence (DNA): TGTGCCAGCAGAACCGGGACTAGCGGGACGAATGAGCAGTTCTTC. Its protein product is CASRTGTSGTNEQFF.

A word on this clonotype: The junction departs from germline at one end; a sequencing error may be responsible. V gene TRBV12-3 or TRBV12-4 combines with J gene TRBJ2-5; D uncertain. The CDR3 consists of 15 residues. CDR3 sequence reads: CASSLALGSQEAQYF. As DNA, the CDR3 is TGTGCCAGCAGTTTAGCGCTTGGCAGCCAAGAGGCCCAGTACTTC.

The chain employs TRBV6-2 or TRBV6-3 and TRBJ1-6; 9 nucleotides align to TRBD1. CDR1 and CDR2 (germline): MNHEY, SVGEGT. V shed 5 bases and J 11 bases; nucleotides not matched to a gene: 16. This CDR3 region has 17 residues. This CDR3 reads CASSRIAGTGLGAPLHF. CDR3 bases: TGTGCCAGCAGTCGGATCGCCGGGACAGGGTTGGGGGCACCCCTCCACTTT.

The gene calls are TRBV3-1 and TRBJ1-2; D unresolved. This CDR3 has 11 amino acids. V lost 1 base and J 10 bases, leaving 7 bases between the germline ends. CDR1 and CDR2 from the germline V gene are LGHDT and YNNKEL (reference sequence). The CDR3 DNA is TGTGCCAGCAGCCAAGGAGTAGCCTACACCTTC. It yields the protein CASSQGVAYTF.

The chain has TRBV12-3 or TRBV12-4 and TRBJ2-7, with a tentative D call TRBD1 (5 bases). V lost 6 bases to trimming and J lost 1 base, with 16 bases between them. The CDR3 is made up of 15 amino acids. The CDR3 loop is CASSPGHQSSYEQYF. The CDR3 region has the DNA TGTGCCAGCAGCCCAGGACACCAATCTTCCTACGAGCAGTACTTC.

V and J are TRBV28 and TRBJ2-4; D gene unclear. The J call may be mistaken, given a closer DNA end match to TRBJ2-7. This CDR3 has 14 residues. Germline-derived CDR1 and CDR2 are MDHEN and SYDVKM. The CDR3 DNA is TGTGCCAGCAGTTTTTCGGTCGCGACTTACGAGCAGTACTTC. Residues: CASSFSVATYEQYF.

The rearrangement uses TRBV29-1 and TRBJ2-1, with D perhaps TRBD2 (5 bases). Germline V gene lookup returns CDR1 SQVTM and CDR2 ANQGSEA. The length of the CDR3 is 11 residues. Trimming shortened V by 5 bases and J by 7 bases, and 9 bases separated the two germline ends. The CDR3 DNA reads as TGCAGCGTTATGACTATTAATGAGCAGTTCTTC. This codes for CSVMTINEQFF.

V usage is TRBV9 and J usage is TRBJ2-7; tentatively, D is TRBD1 or TRBD2 (5 bases each). CDR3 length: 16 residues. Germline CDR1 is SGDLS and CDR2 is YYNGEE. Deletions cut 4 bases from V and 0 bases from J, with 17 bases between. Here the CDR3 reads CASSSGMGPYSYEQYF. CDR3 in DNA: TGTGCCAGCAGCTCGGGGATGGGACCCTACTCCTACGAGCAGTACTTC.

The count of this clonotype is one. The chain combines TRBV11-3 with TRBJ2-6, with D uncertain. Germline V gene sequence: CDR1 SGHNT, CDR2 YENEEA. The CDR3 spans 15 residues. Between the trimmed V and J ends, which lost 5 bases and 4 bases, there was a span of 12 bases. The CDR3 reads CASSLHSVGANVLTF. CDR3 in DNA: TGTGCCAGCAGCCTCCATTCTGTGGGGGCCAACGTCCTGACTTTC.

V and J are TRBV20-1 and TRBJ2-1; D might be TRBD2 (6 bases). This CDR3 comprises 15 residues. CDR1 is DFQATT and CDR2 is SNEGSKA in the germline V gene (reference sequence). The germline V and J ends were trimmed by 0 bases and 1 base, with 10 bases remaining between them. In DNA form, the CDR3 reads TGCAGTGCTAGAGATGTAGCGGATTCCTACAATGAGCAGTTCTTC. Translation: CSARDVADSYNEQFF.

The V gene is TRBV7-2, the J gene TRBJ1-5; 10 nucleotides match TRBD1. Looked up from germline, CDR1 is SGHTA and CDR2 is FQGNSA. After removal of 1 base from V and 0 bases from J, the junction contained 9 bases not matched to a gene. The CDR3 covers 19 residues. Here the CDR3 DNA reads TGTGCCAGCAGCTTAGGCATAGGGACAGGGGTCTATAGCAATCAGCCCCAGCATTTT. Translated: CASSLGIGTGVYSNQPQHF.

The J gene is TRBJ2-3, the V gene TRBV27; the D call may be TRBD1 or TRBD2 (5 bases each). The CDR3 contains 15 residues. Germline CDR1 is MNHEY and CDR2 is SMNVEV (reference sequence). Trimming took 3 bases from V and 0 from J, leaving 10 bases between them. CDR3 bases: TGTGCCAGCAGTTTGGGGGAGTTAAGCACAGATACGCAGTATTTT. This gives the protein CASSLGELSTDTQYF.

The V call is TRBV27, the J call TRBJ2-7; 7 bases map to TRBD1. With V trimmed by 5 bases and J by 0 bases, 10 bases remained unmatched. This CDR3 contains 16 residues. Germline CDR1 and CDR2: MNHEY and SMNVEV (reference sequence). The CDR3 is CASSTRQGLSSYEQYF. In DNA form, the CDR3 reads TGTGCCAGCAGTACCAGACAGGGTTTAAGCTCCTACGAGCAGTACTTC.

The chain links TRBV4-1 to TRBJ2-3, with TRBD1 identical over 7 bases. Germline values: CDR1 MGHRA, CDR2 YSYEKL. V gave up 7 bases and J gave up 3 bases; unmatched junction bases: 4. CDR3 length: 13 residues. The CDR3 loop is CASTRGLTDTQYF. The CDR3 DNA reads TGCGCCAGCACGAGGGGGCTAACAGATACGCAGTATTTT.

The chain has TRBV6-2 or TRBV6-3 and TRBJ2-7; D not certain. This CDR3 region has 15 residues. The germline CDR1 and CDR2 sequences are MNHEY and SVGEGT. V lost 0 bases to trimming and J lost 2 bases, with 11 bases between them. CDR3 bases: TGTGCCAGCAGTTACTCGGGCGGCGCTACCTACGAGCAGTACTTC. Translated, it gives CASSYSGGATYEQYF.

This chain uses TRBV12-3 or TRBV12-4 with TRBJ2-4, with 7 bases that match TRBD2. The J call may be in error: the DNA end matches TRBJ2-7 better. The CDR3 is 14 amino acids. CDR3 protein: CASSIPGGAYEQYF. The CDR3 DNA reads as TGTGCCAGCAGCATTCCGGGGGGAGCCTACGAGCAGTACTTC.

The V call is TRBV20-1, the J call TRBJ1-2; D not certain. The CDR3 has 13 residues. The germline CDR1 and CDR2 sequences are DFQATT and SNEGSKA (reference sequence). V was shortened by 2 bases and J by 2 bases, with 9 bases between the two germline ends. CDR3 loop: CSARRQVNYGYTF. The DNA for the CDR3 is TGCAGTGCTAGACGGCAGGTCAACTATGGCTACACCTTC.

This chain uses TRBV6-5 with TRBJ1-2; 8 bases are shared with TRBD1. Trimming cost V 2 bases and J 4 bases; bases outside gene matches: 6. Germline CDR1 and CDR2: MNHEY and SVGAGI. There are 15 residues in the CDR3. For the CDR3, the DNA is TGTGCCAGCAGTTACCGACAGGGGATAGGCTATGGCTACACCTTC. Encoded protein: CASSYRQGIGYGYTF.